A single T cell receptor (beta chain) is shown here with its context. Its antigen is as yet unknown. These data originate in a study of OX40 agonist ivuxolimab in advanced cancers. Overall study findings and caveats: CD4+ and CD8+ blood T cells expanded clonally by week 6 at 0.1 to 3.0 mg/kg. Those patients achieving a partial response at 0.1-3.0 mg/kg showed among the lowest clonal expansion.

Exclusion applied to patients with autoimmune disease history or systemic immunosuppression. Germline V gene sequence: CDR1 MNHEY, CDR2 SVGAGI. Losses at the gene ends were 6 bases for V and 5 bases for J; bases not matched to a gene: 7. The CDR3 loop spans 14 amino acids. Here immunoSEQ multiplex PCR was the method, and the copy in TCRdb shows in-frame clones only, minus some. Among 100,000 or so clones listed, 86% were seen once. The chain combines TRBV6-5 with TRBJ1-2; 9 bases align to TRBD1. The TCR sequence derives from an adult with an advanced solid tumor such as melanoma, head and neck, liver or kidney cancer. The specimen was CD4+ or CD8+ T cells sorted from blood, collected in a trial of the OX40 agonist ivuxolimab. The CDR3 region is CASRASGQGYGYTF. The CDR3 DNA follows: TGTGCCAGCAGAGCATCGGGACAGGGATATGGCTACACCTTC.